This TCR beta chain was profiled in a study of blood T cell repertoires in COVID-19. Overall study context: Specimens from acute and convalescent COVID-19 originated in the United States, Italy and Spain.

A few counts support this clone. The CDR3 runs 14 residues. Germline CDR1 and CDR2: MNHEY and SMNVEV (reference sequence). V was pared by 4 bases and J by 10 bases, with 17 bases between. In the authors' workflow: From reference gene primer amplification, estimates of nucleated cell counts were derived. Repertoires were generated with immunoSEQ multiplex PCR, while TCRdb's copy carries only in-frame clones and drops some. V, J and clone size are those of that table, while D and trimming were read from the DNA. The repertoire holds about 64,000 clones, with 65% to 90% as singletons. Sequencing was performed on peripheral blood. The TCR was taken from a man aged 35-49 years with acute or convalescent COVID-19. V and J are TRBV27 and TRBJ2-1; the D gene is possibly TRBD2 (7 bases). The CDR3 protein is CASSSNRGAGEQFF. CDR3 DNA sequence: TGTGCCAGCAGTTCAAACCGGGGGGCAGGGGAGCAGTTCTTC.